The subject of this entry is one T cell receptor (beta chain). Its antigen is unknown. Clones were read by immunoSEQ multiplex PCR, and TCRdb kept only the in-frame ones, dropping some. The sample yields approximately 130,000 clones, around nine tenths seen once. The CDR3 has 16 amino acids. With 0 bases clipped from V and 4 bases from J, the junction kept 6 bases outside the gene matches. CDR1 and CDR2 (germline): ENHRY, SYGVKD. This sample was taken from a study of graft-versus-host responses after intestinal transplantation. This sample comprised unstimulated CD4+ T cells sorted from spleen or lymph node cells, obtained before intestinal transplant. This chain links TRBV10-3 with TRBJ1-2; TRBD1 aligns across 9 bases. The sequence was collected from a human donor who received an intestinal transplant. CDR3 protein: CAISESETGGGYGYTF. In DNA form, the CDR3 reads TGTGCCATCAGTGAGTCCGAGACAGGGGGAGGCTATGGCTACACCTTC.